Listed here are 25 T cell receptor beta chains from one sample, sequenced in a study of blood T cell repertoires in COVID-19. Clones were read by immunoSEQ multiplex PCR, and TCRdb kept only the in-frame ones, dropping some. The sample records tens of thousands of clones, about nine tenths being singletons. The specimen was peripheral blood. Source of these receptors: a woman over 75 with acute or convalescent COVID-19.

The CDR3 coding sequence is TGTGCCAGCCATGGGACAGGGGGAACCTACGAGCAGTACTTC. This codes for CASHGTGGTYEQYF. The chain uses TRBV6-5 and TRBJ2-7; 11 nucleotides match TRBD1. Germline loops: CDR1 MNHEY, CDR2 SVGAGI. Losses at the gene ends were 8 bases for V and 2 bases for J; bases not matched to a gene: 5. This CDR3 is 14 amino acids long.

The gene calls are TRBV6-5 and TRBJ1-6, with 7 positions matching TRBD1. CDR1 and CDR2 from the germline V gene are MNHEY and SVGAGI. The CDR3 runs 16 residues. After removal of 4 bases from V and 2 bases from J, the junction contained 5 bases not matched to a gene. The CDR3 spells CASSFTGDPYNSPLHF. DNA of the CDR3: TGTGCCAGCAGTTTTACAGGGGACCCCTATAATTCACCCCTCCACTTT.

This rearrangement joins TRBV27 to TRBJ2-3; TRBD2 agrees at 7 bases. The CDR3 loop spans 15 amino acids. Unmatched junction bases numbered 11, after V lost 11 bases and J lost 0 bases. Per the germline V gene, CDR1 is MNHEY and CDR2 is SMNVEV (reference sequence). The CDR3 is CASSGGLTSTDTQYF. The CDR3 coding sequence is TGTGCCTCGTCGGGAGGCCTTACCAGCACAGATACGCAGTATTTT.

The rearrangement links TRBV30 to TRBJ2-7; 8 nucleotides agree with TRBD1. Germline CDR1 and CDR2: GTSNPN and SVGIG (reference sequence). V trimming: 7 bases; J trimming: 6 bases; junction bases outside the gene matches: 29. This CDR3 contains 19 residues. CDR3 region: CASAPGVYRSSGTGSEQYF. The CDR3 DNA is TGTGCCTCGGCGCCTGGAGTGTACAGGTCATCGGGGACAGGTAGCGAGCAGTACTTC.

A single count supports this clone. The chain is built from TRBV18 and TRBJ2-5, with D possibly matching TRBD2 (6 bases). The germline CDR1 and CDR2 sequences are KGHSH and LQKENI. The CDR3 has 14 residues. V gave up 3 bases and J gave up 2 bases, with 10 bases separating them. The CDR3 coding sequence is TGTGCCAGCTCACCGTCCCGGGGGCAAGAGACCCAGTACTTC. This codes for CASSPSRGQETQYF.

The chain couples TRBV5-6 to TRBJ2-5; 8 positions agree with TRBD2. The CDR3 runs to 16 residues. Trimming at V came to 0 bases and at J to 2 bases, leaving 6 bases not matched to a gene. CDR1 is SGHDT, CDR2 YYEEEE, per germline. CDR3 DNA: TGTGCCAGCAGCTTGGCGTGGCGGGGGGCTCAAGAGACCCAGTACTTC. Protein sequence: CASSLAWRGAQETQYF.

The chain couples TRBV7-9 to TRBJ1-5, with D tentatively TRBD1 (6 bases). V dropped 3 bases and J dropped 7 bases, with 16 bases sitting between them. CDR1 and CDR2 (germline): SEHNR, FQNEAQ (reference sequence). The length of the CDR3 is 15 residues. CDR3 coding DNA: TGTGCCAGCAGCTTGGGAGGGGGAGGAACACAGCCCCAGCATTTT. Translation gives CASSLGGGGTQPQHF.

This chain links TRBV18 with TRBJ1-1; 9 bases agree with TRBD1. CDR3 size: 17 residues. With V trimmed by 4 bases and J by 3 bases, 12 bases remained unmatched. Germline values: CDR1 KGHSH, CDR2 LQKENI. The CDR3, as DNA: TGTGCCAGCTCACAATCAGGGACAGGGAGTGGGTACACTGAAGCTTTCTTT. Protein product: CASSQSGTGSGYTEAFF.

This clone has just a few counts. In DNA, the CDR3 is TGTGCCAGCAGCCAGGGACAGGGAAATTCACCCCTCCACTTT. This sequence encodes CASSQGQGNSPLHF. The V call is TRBV7-8, the J call TRBJ1-6; 9 nucleotides match TRBD1. The CDR3 totals 14 residues. Germline V gene sequence: CDR1 SGHVS, CDR2 FQNEAQ. The junction had 3 bases not matched to a gene; V was cut back by 5 bases and J by 7 bases. Using reference TRBV7-8 and TRBJ1-6 for the parts outside the CDR3, the full variable domain is GAGVSQSPRYKVAKRGQDVALRCDPISGHVSLFWYQQALGQGPEFLTYFQNEAQLDKSGLPSDRFFAERPEGSVSTLKIQRTQQEDSAVYLCASSQGQGNSPLHFGNGTRLTVT.

This clone was picked up one time. The rearrangement links TRBV7-9 to TRBJ1-6; D is uncertain. V dropped 5 bases and J dropped 7 bases, with 12 bases sitting between them. The CDR3 is 14 residues long. CDR1 SEHNR and CDR2 FQNEAQ come from the germline V gene (reference sequence). CDR3 DNA sequence: TGTGCCAGCAGCGATCAAGGGAGCAATTCACCCCTCCACTTT. Protein: CASSDQGSNSPLHF.

The CDR3 loop reads CASSHSGTGKRDTF. CDR3 coding DNA: TGTGCCAGCAGCCATTCCGGGACAGGGAAAAGGGACACCTTC. This chain uses TRBV3-1 (or the pseudogene TRBV3-2) with TRBJ1-2; 9 positions agree with TRBD1. Germline CDR1 and CDR2: LGHDT and YNNKEL (reference sequence). The junction had 11 bases not matched to a gene; V was cut back by 3 bases and J by 12 bases. CDR3 length: 14 amino acids.

In its sample, this clone was seen once. The rearrangement uses TRBV30 and TRBJ2-5; D may be TRBD2 (5 bases). In germline, CDR1 is GTSNPN, CDR2 SVGIG (reference sequence). V was clipped by 3 bases and J by 5 bases, with 7 bases between them. The CDR3 contains 11 residues. The DNA for the CDR3 is TGTGCCTGGAGCGGGATGGAGACCCAGTACTTC. It yields the protein CAWSGMETQYF.

V usage is TRBV5-4 and J usage is TRBJ2-7, with 9 positions matching TRBD2. V gave up 4 bases and J gave up 2 bases; unmatched junction bases: 7. The CDR3 sequence is 15 residues long. Per germline, CDR1 SGHNT and CDR2 YYREEE (reference sequence). The CDR3 sequence: CASSLPAGGAYEQYF. The CDR3 bases are TGTGCCAGCAGCCTACCAGCGGGGGGAGCCTACGAGCAGTACTTC.

This clone was counted once. CDR3 DNA sequence: TGTGCCAGTACCCGTGACCACCAGGGGAATCAGCCCCAGCATTTT. It encodes CASTRDHQGNQPQHF. The chain joins TRBV19 to TRBJ1-5, with D possibly matching TRBD1 (6 bases). Trimming took 7 bases from V and 4 from J, leaving 17 bases between them. This CDR3 is built from 15 residues. In germline, CDR1 is LNHDA, CDR2 SQIVND (reference sequence).

The V call is TRBV18, the J call TRBJ2-1; the match to TRBD1 covers 9 bases. The CDR3 has 14 residues. The germline V gene encodes CDR1 KGHSH and CDR2 LQKENI. V shed 3 bases, J shed 8 bases, and the junction held 5 bases outside the gene matches. CDR3 amino acids: CASSPGQGFDEQFF. The CDR3 region has the DNA TGTGCCAGCTCACCGGGACAGGGTTTCGATGAGCAGTTCTTC.

The genes are TRBV19 and TRBJ1-2; maybe TRBD1 (5 bases). This CDR3 has 13 amino acids. In germline, CDR1 is LNHDA, CDR2 SQIVND (reference sequence). V was trimmed by 5 bases and J by 3 bases, leaving 10 bases between them. DNA of the CDR3: TGTGCCAGTAGTCCGTCCAGGGACTATGGCTACACCTTC. Residues: CASSPSRDYGYTF.

V is TRBV12-3 or TRBV12-4 and J is TRBJ2-5, with a tentative D call TRBD2 (5 bases). CDR3 length: 12 amino acids. V was clipped by 5 bases and J by 9 bases, with 13 bases between them. The CDR3 bases are TGTGCCAGCAGTGGACCTCCCGGGGCCCAGTACTTC. Amino acid sequence: CASSGPPGAQYF.

The chain carries TRBV27 and TRBJ2-1; perhaps TRBD2 as D (5 bases). Trimming stripped 7 bases from V and 2 bases from J, with 12 bases between. Germline CDR1 reads MNHEY; CDR2 reads SMNVEV (reference sequence). This CDR3 is built from 14 residues. The DNA of the CDR3 is TGTGCCAGCAAGAGGCTAGCTCCCTACAATGAGCAGTTCTTC. This encodes CASKRLAPYNEQFF.

The chain couples TRBV5-1 to TRBJ1-4, with 9 bases that match TRBD1. This CDR3 is built from 16 residues. Germline values: CDR1 SGHRS, CDR2 YFSETQ. The trim removed 5 bases at V and 5 bases at J, leaving 10 bases unmatched. For the CDR3, the DNA is TGCGCCAGCAGGCAGGGGACCGGGACAGGGAATGAAAAACTGTTTTTT. Translation: CASRQGTGTGNEKLFF.

This sequence joins TRBV5-4 and TRBJ2-7, with TRBD2 identical over 7 bases. V lost 6 bases and J lost 0; bases outside the gene matches: 12. The CDR3 is made up of 16 amino acids. Germline V CDR1 and CDR2: SGHNT, YYREEE (reference sequence). The CDR3 protein is CASTSDRGGSSYEQYF. The CDR3, as DNA: TGTGCCAGCACTTCGGACCGGGGCGGGAGCTCCTACGAGCAGTACTTC.

This clone was seen just once. This sequence joins TRBV20-1 and TRBJ1-1; D possibly corresponds to TRBD1 (5 bases). This CDR3 has 12 residues. Germline loops: CDR1 DFQATT, CDR2 SNEGSKA (reference sequence). Deletions cut 3 bases from V and 3 bases from J, with 8 bases between. CDR3 protein: CSASPRDTEAFF. The CDR3 DNA follows: TGCAGTGCTAGTCCCAGGGACACTGAAGCTTTCTTT.

V is TRBV25-1 and J is TRBJ1-1; TRBD1 might be the D (6 bases). V lost 6 bases to trimming and J lost 4 bases, with 18 bases between them. This CDR3 spans 15 amino acids. Germline V gene lookup returns CDR1 MGHDK and CDR2 SYGVNS. CDR3 residues: CASSKGGGLGTEAFF. DNA for the CDR3: TGTGCCAGCAGCAAAGGGGGAGGGTTGGGCACTGAAGCTTTCTTT.

J is TRBJ2-2 and V is TRBV4-2, with 12 bases identical to TRBD2. The CDR3 has 17 amino acids. Trimming took 2 bases from V and 5 from J; bases not matched to a gene: 6. Per the germline V gene, CDR1 is LGHNA and CDR2 is YNFKEQ. CDR3 bases: TGTGCCAGCAGCCAACTAGCGGGGGGGCTAGGAACCGGGGAGCTGTTTTTT. Translated: CASSQLAGGLGTGELFF.

The chain uses TRBV30 and TRBJ2-3; no clear D gene. The ends were cut back, 0 bases at V and 4 bases at J, with 11 bases in the middle. From germline, CDR1 is GTSNPN and CDR2 SVGIG (reference sequence). The CDR3 contains 14 residues. The CDR3 spells CAWSVPDISDTQYF. Written as DNA, the CDR3 is TGTGCCTGGAGTGTACCAGACATATCAGATACGCAGTATTTT.

J is TRBJ1-2 and V is TRBV7-2; the D gene is possibly TRBD1 (5 bases). Germline CDR1 reads SGHTA; CDR2 reads FQGNSA. The V gene lost 1 base and the J gene lost 1 base, with 16 bases spanning the gap. The CDR3 length is 17 residues. The CDR3 coding sequence is TGTGCCAGCAGCTTAGATCGGCGACAGACTTATAACTATGGCTACACCTTC. Translated, it gives CASSLDRRQTYNYGYTF.